The rows below give T cell receptor beta chains drawn from one sample of a study of blood T cell repertoires in COVID-19. Generated by immunoSEQ multiplex PCR, the TCRdb table keeps only in-frame clones and is missing some. The table has 200,000 to 250,000 clones, roughly 80% seen once. Material for sequencing was peripheral blood. The receptors shown here come from a woman aged 18-29 years with acute or convalescent COVID-19. The CDR3 runs from the conserved cysteine through the conserved F or W. A D gene is named only where the DNA matches it firmly. Clone sizes are given selectively: once, few, many, or a class where the clone is expanded.

j_call,v_call,clone_size,d_call,cdr3_nt,cdr3_aa
TRBJ2-1,TRBV4-3,.,.,TGCGCCAGCAGCCAAGATTCTGCGAGATCCTACAATGAGCAGTTCTTC,CASSQDSARSYNEQFF
TRBJ2-1,TRBV19,.,.,TGTGCCAGTAGTAACCGGGGTGTTAACAATGAGCAGTTCTTC,CASSNRGVNNEQFF
TRBJ2-7,TRBV7-2,.,TRBD1,TGTGCCAGCAGCCTAGGGACAGGGGGTGTAGAGTACTTC,CASSLGTGGVEYF
TRBJ1-1,TRBV7-2,few,TRBD1,TGTGCCAGCAGCTTACCCCTCAGACAGGGGTTGGGTGCTTTCTTT,CASSLPLRQGLGAFF
TRBJ2-2,TRBV4-3,.,.,TGCGCCAGCAGCCAAGTCTCCCCTCCCTACACCGGGGAGCTGTTTTTT,CASSQVSPPYTGELFF
TRBJ1-1,TRBV19,.,TRBD1,TGTGCCAGTAGTTCTCGGGACAGGGTAGACCTGAACACTGAAGCTTTCTTT,CASSSRDRVDLNTEAFF
TRBJ1-2,TRBV29-1,.,.,TGCAGCGTTGACGTAGGCGGCCGGTATGGCTACACCTTC,CSVDVGGRYGYTF
TRBJ1-2,TRBV18,.,.,TGTGCCAGCTCACGGGCAGCTCCCTTCTATGGCTACACCTTC,CASSRAAPFYGYTF
TRBJ2-1,TRBV10-3,.,.,TGTGCCATCAGTGACGGACATAAGCAGTTCTTC,CAISDGHKQFF
TRBJ2-7,TRBV3-1/TRBV3-2,.,TRBD1,TGTGCCAGCAGCCAAGGACAGGGGCGGAGGGACGAGCAGTACTTC,CASSQGQGRRDEQYF
TRBJ2-7,TRBV4-1,.,.,TGCGCCAGCAGCCAAGGACACCTTTACGAGCAGTACTTC,CASSQGHLYEQYF
TRBJ2-1,TRBV7-2,.,.,TGTGCCAGCAGCTTGAGTCGGAGCTCCTACAATGAGCAGTTCTTC,CASSLSRSSYNEQFF
TRBJ2-7,TRBV7-6,.,TRBD2,TGTGCCAGCAGCTTAAGGGCGGCGGGAGGGTTATACGAGCAGTACTTC,CASSLRAAGGLYEQYF
TRBJ2-2,TRBV19,.,.,TGTGCCAGTAAATACGGAGCGGGCACCGGGGAGCTGTTTTTT,CASKYGAGTGELFF
TRBJ2-5,TRBV2,.,.,TGTGCCAGCAGAGACACCGCAGGGGTAATAGGGGAGACCCAGTACTTC,CASRDTAGVIGETQYF
TRBJ1-1,TRBV9,.,TRBD1,TGTGCCAGCAGCGTAGGAGGGGGCATCTACACTGAAGCTTTCTTT,CASSVGGGIYTEAFF
TRBJ1-1,TRBV15,.,.,TGTGCCACCAGCAGGGCGGGGAGTGGGGACACTGAAGCTTTCTTT,CATSRAGSGDTEAFF
TRBJ1-1,TRBV9,.,.,TGTGCCAGCAGCCCCCTGGGGGAGGAAATGAACACTGAAGCTTTCTTT,CASSPLGEEMNTEAFF
TRBJ2-1,TRBV2,.,.,TGTGCCAGCTACGGGGACTACAATGAGCAGTTCTTC,CASYGDYNEQFF
TRBJ2-5,TRBV9,once,.,TGTGCCAGCAGCGTAGGGACAGAGGACGAGACCCAGTACTTC,CASSVGTEDETQYF
TRBJ2-7,TRBV2,.,.,TGTGCCAGCAGGTGGGCAGCTACGTCCTACGAGCAGTACTTC,CASRWAATSYEQYF
TRBJ2-7,TRBV7-9,.,.,TGTGCCCTAACAGGTGTCTCCTACGAGCAGTACTTC,CALTGVSYEQYF
TRBJ2-7,TRBV30,.,.,TGTGCCTGGAGTATATCCGGGGAGCAGTACTTC,CAWSISGEQYF
TRBJ2-2,TRBV12-3/TRBV12-4,.,.,TGTGCCAGCAGTCTTAGGGGCTCCGGGGAGCTGTTTTTT,CASSLRGSGELFF
TRBJ1-5,TRBV6-6,once,.,TGTGCCAGCAGTTACGTGGGGGGGCTAAAACAGCCCCAGCATTTT,CASSYVGGLKQPQHF
TRBJ2-2,TRBV29-1,many,TRBD1,TGCAGCGTTGGACAGGGGGCCACCGGGGAGCTGTTTTTT,CSVGQGATGELFF
TRBJ2-7,TRBV4-1,few,TRBD2,TGCGCCAGCAGCCAAGATGGAGGACTAGCCCCCGAGCAGTACTTC,CASSQDGGLAPEQYF
TRBJ2-1,TRBV2,.,TRBD2,TGTGCCAGCAGACCCAGCGGGAGGGCCCTCCAGGACAATGAGCAGTTCTTC,CASRPSGRALQDNEQFF
TRBJ1-5,TRBV5-6,.,TRBD1,TGTGCCAGCAGCTTGTCTGGGACAGATATTAGCAATCAGCCCCAGCATTTT,CASSLSGTDISNQPQHF
TRBJ1-6,TRBV10-3,.,TRBD1,TGTGCCATCAGAAGGACAGGTCCTAAGGATTCACCCCTCCACTTT,CAIRRTGPKDSPLHF
TRBJ1-5,TRBV6-1,few,.,TGTGCCAGCAGTGAAAATGCGGAGGGTCAGCCCCAGCATTTT,CASSENAEGQPQHF
TRBJ1-1,TRBV7-3,.,TRBD1,TGTGCCAGCAGCTTACTTCCGGTGGGGACAGGGGAAATGAACACTGAAGCTTTCTTT,CASSLLPVGTGEMNTEAFF
TRBJ2-7,TRBV11-2,once,.,TGTGCCAGCAGCTCCGCAGGGGGGAACTACTACGAGCAGTACTTC,CASSSAGGNYYEQYF
TRBJ2-7,TRBV27,.,.,TGTGCCAGCAGTTCGATAGGGACTGTGACCTACGAGCAGTACTTC,CASSSIGTVTYEQYF
TRBJ1-1,TRBV27,.,TRBD1,TGTGCCAGCAGTTTAGAGGTTACAGGGGGCACTGAAGCTTTCTTT,CASSLEVTGGTEAFF
TRBJ2-7,TRBV5-1,.,.,TGCGCCAGCAGTGGGGAGGTCGGGACAGCCTACGAGCAGTACTTC,CASSGEVGTAYEQYF
TRBJ1-5,TRBV5-5,.,.,TGTGCCAGCAGCGTACGGGAGCTCAATCAGCCCCAGCATTTT,CASSVRELNQPQHF
TRBJ2-1,TRBV3-1/TRBV3-2,many,.,TGTGCCAGCAGCGGTAGAGGGCGTCCTGAGCAGTTCTTC,CASSGRGRPEQFF
TRBJ2-5,TRBV2,.,.,TGTGCCAGCAGTGTTAGGGGTATCCAGACCCAGTACTTC,CASSVRGIQTQYF
TRBJ1-2,TRBV29-1,.,.,TGCAGCGTCACCAGGACAGCCAACTATGGCTACACCTTC,CSVTRTANYGYTF
TRBJ2-1,TRBV28,.,.,TGTGCCAGCAGTTTGGTAGCGGTTCACAATGAGCAGTTCTTC,CASSLVAVHNEQFF
TRBJ1-5,TRBV15,.,TRBD1,TGTGCCACCAGCAGAACAGGGGTTAATCAGCCCCAGCATTTT,CATSRTGVNQPQHF
TRBJ2-1,TRBV9,.,TRBD2,TGTGCCAGCAGCGTAGGCTTGAGCGGGGCTGACAATGAGCAGTTCTTC,CASSVGLSGADNEQFF
TRBJ2-5,TRBV9,.,TRBD2,TGTGCCAGCAGCGTAGGAACTAGCGGATCAGAGACCCAGTACTTC,CASSVGTSGSETQYF
TRBJ1-2,TRBV28,.,.,TGTGCCAGCAGTTCCGGTAGCTATGGCTACACCTTC,CASSSGSYGYTF
TRBJ2-2,TRBV27,.,TRBD2,TGTGCCAGCAGGGCTAGCGGGATGGTGGGCACCGGGGAGCTGTTTTTT,CASRASGMVGTGELFF
TRBJ1-2,TRBV19,once,TRBD1,TGTGCCAGTAGTAGACTTGGGACAGACTTCTATGGCTACACCTTC,CASSRLGTDFYGYTF